The 26 T cell receptor beta chains given below trace back to one sample, sequenced in a study of T cells expressing NK-cell markers. With the 5' RACE reads reprocessed, TCRdb shows one record per CDR3 protein and no DNA. The specimen's table records hundreds of thousands of distinct CDR3 sequences. The material sequenced was blood T cells: a sorted CD56 or NKG2C T cell subset, CD4+ or CD8+ T cells, or bulk PBMC T cells (not recorded which). The receptors here all came from a woman between 18 and 70 years old in good health.

This chain uses TRBV24-1 with TRBJ2-5; TCRdb's D call, TRBD2, is unchecked because there is no DNA. This CDR3 spans 14 amino acids. Germline-derived CDR1 and CDR2 are KGHDR and SFDVKD. CDR3 in amino acids: CATSDPVGKETQYF.

This chain connects TRBV7-6 to TRBJ2-1; TCRdb names TRBD1, which stays unverified in the absence of DNA. CDR1 is SGHVS and CDR2 is FNYEAQ in the germline V gene. The CDR3 totals 18 residues. The CDR3 sequence: CASSLVGGQIRPPNEQFF.

The V gene is TRBV12-3 or TRBV12-4, the J gene TRBJ2-1; TCRdb indicates TRBD1, and absent DNA this call remains unverified. The CDR3 covers 14 residues. The CDR3 spells CASSFDWGDNEQFF.

The V call is TRBV5-4, the J call TRBJ2-1. The germline gives CDR1 SGHNT, CDR2 YYREEE (reference sequence). This CDR3 has 16 residues. The CDR3 loop reads CASSLNIRTDYNEQFF.

The genes are TRBV19 and TRBJ1-4; TCRdb returns TRBD1, unconfirmable since there is no DNA. The CDR3 consists of 17 residues. From germline, CDR1 is LNHDA and CDR2 SQIVND (reference sequence). The CDR3 spells CASSAPGQGATNEKLFF. Drawing the rest from reference TRBV19 and TRBJ1-4, the complete variable domain is DGGITQSPKYLFRKEGQNVTLSCEQNLNHDAMYWYRQDPGQGLRLIYYSQIVNDFQKGDIAEGYSVSREKKESFPLTVTSAQKNPTAFYLCASSAPGQGATNEKLFFGSGTQLSVL.

The chain links TRBV29-1 to TRBJ2-5; the D call of TRBD1 rests on TCRdb alone, since no DNA is present to check it. The CDR3 is made up of 12 amino acids. CDR1 and CDR2 from the germline V gene are SQVTM and ANQGSEA. CDR3 sequence reads: CSGRTGRETQYF.

The chain combines TRBV5-4 with TRBJ1-2; the TCRdb D gene call, TRBD1, has no DNA to confirm it. Germline CDR1 SGHNT, CDR2 YYREEE (reference sequence). The CDR3 runs to 15 residues. The CDR3 sequence is CASSFRTGTNYGYTF. Drawing the rest from reference TRBV5-4 and TRBJ1-2, the complete variable domain is ETGVTQSPTHLIKTRGQQVTLRCSSQSGHNTVSWYQQALGQGPQFIFQYYREEENGRGNFPPRFSGLQFPNYSSELNVNALELDDSALYLCASSFRTGTNYGYTFGSGTRLTVV.

The chain is built from TRBV6-1 and TRBJ2-2. The CDR3 is 14 residues long. CDR1 and CDR2 (germline): MNHNS, SASEGT. The CDR3 loop reads CASRSGRSTGELFF.

The genes are TRBV6-1 and TRBJ2-1. CDR1 MNHNS and CDR2 SASEGT come from the germline V gene. The CDR3 consists of 16 residues. The CDR3 here is CASDSMQASSYNEQFF.

The chain couples TRBV4-1 to TRBJ2-1. This CDR3 is 11 amino acids long. CDR1 is MGHRA, CDR2 YSYEKL, per germline. CDR3 protein: CASSAADEQFF.

The rearrangement links TRBV5-1 to TRBJ1-1. This CDR3 has 13 residues. Germline CDR1 is SGHRS and CDR2 is YFSETQ. CDR3 region: CASSFREVTEAFF.

The rearrangement links TRBV10-3 to TRBJ1-1. The CDR3 length is 11 residues. Germline V gene data show CDR1 as ENHRY and CDR2 as SYGVKD. The chain's CDR3 is CAISESTEAFF.

The rearrangement joins TRBV9 to TRBJ1-5; TCRdb's assignment of TRBD1 cannot be checked, as there is no DNA. The germline V gene encodes CDR1 SGDLS and CDR2 YYNGEE. This CDR3 has 15 residues. CDR3 sequence reads: CASSVKPGDNQPQHF.

The chain recombines TRBV7-9 with TRBJ2-7; the D gene TCRdb calls, TRBD1, cannot be checked with no DNA. CDR3 length equals 14 residues. Germline CDR1 is SEHNR and CDR2 is FQNEAQ (reference sequence). This CDR3 reads CASSSTGGQYEQYF.

The chain is built from TRBV7-2 and TRBJ2-1. CDR1 and CDR2 (germline): SGHTA, FQGNSA. This CDR3 contains 17 residues. This CDR3 is CASSLLPDRSSYNEQFF.

The chain links TRBV5-1 to TRBJ2-1. Germline V gene lookup returns CDR1 SGHRS and CDR2 YFSETQ. The CDR3 length is 14 residues. CDR3 protein: CASSLGQLYNEQFF. Supplemented by reference TRBV5-1 and TRBJ2-1, the full variable domain reads KAGVTQTPRYLIKTRGQQVTLSCSPISGHRSVSWYQQTPGQGLQFLFEYFSETQRNKGNFPGRFSGRQFSNSRSEMNVSTLELGDSALYLCASSLGQLYNEQFFGPGTRLTVL.

CDR3 in amino acids: CASSRTSGRGDYEQYF. The chain carries TRBV4-3 and TRBJ2-7; TCRdb names TRBD2, which stays unverified in the absence of DNA. Germline CDR1 and CDR2: LGHNA and YSLEER. This CDR3 comprises 16 residues.

V gene TRBV29-1 combines with J gene TRBJ1-1; TCRdb outputs TRBD1, but without DNA this stays unchecked. There are 15 residues in the CDR3. Germline lookup yields CDR1 SQVTM and CDR2 ANQGSEA. The CDR3 loop reads CSVNLGRVMNTEAFF.

The V gene is TRBV25-1, the J gene TRBJ1-4. This CDR3 spans 15 amino acids. From germline, CDR1 is MGHDK and CDR2 SYGVNS. CDR3 residues: CASSVTGPTNEKLFF.

This chain joins TRBV18 and TRBJ2-3. CDR3 length: 14 amino acids. Per germline, CDR1 KGHSH and CDR2 LQKENI. The CDR3 region is CASSPGSGTDTQYF.

The CDR3 loop reads CSAKEYPSTNTIYF. The chain carries TRBV20-1 and TRBJ1-3. This CDR3 is built from 14 residues. Germline V CDR1 and CDR2: DFQATT, SNEGSKA (reference sequence).

The chain employs TRBV7-9 and TRBJ2-1; TCRdb's D call, TRBD2, is unchecked because there is no DNA. The CDR3 contains 16 residues. Germline CDR1 is SEHNR and CDR2 is FQNEAQ (reference sequence). This CDR3 reads CASSLGATSGDNEQFF. The full variable domain, rest sourced from reference TRBV7-9 and TRBJ2-1, is DTGVSQNPRHKITKRGQNVTFRCDPISEHNRLYWYRQTLGQGPEFLTYFQNEAQLEKSRLLSDRFSAERPKGSFSTLEIQRTEQGDSAMYLCASSLGATSGDNEQFFGPGTRLTVL.

The chain recombines TRBV6-1 with TRBJ2-1; TCRdb proposes TRBD2, but this gene call is untestable without DNA. This CDR3 has 17 residues. Germline CDR1 reads MNHNS; CDR2 reads SASEGT. CDR3 protein: CASRDRTSGDSYNEQFF.

The genes are TRBV5-1 and TRBJ2-6. Germline loops: CDR1 SGHRS, CDR2 YFSETQ. The CDR3 sequence is 14 residues long. The CDR3: CASSPDTGANVLTF.

The gene calls are TRBV29-1 and TRBJ1-2. CDR3 length equals 13 residues. Per germline, CDR1 SQVTM and CDR2 ANQGSEA. CDR3: CSVRKTANYGYTF.

The chain joins TRBV4-3 to TRBJ1-1; TCRdb proposes TRBD1, but this gene call is untestable without DNA. Germline CDR1 reads LGHNA; CDR2 reads YSLEER. The CDR3 spans 13 residues. The CDR3 loop is CASSQDQGTEAFF.